This TCR beta chain was recovered during a study of response to subunit inactivated influenza vaccine. Germline lookup yields CDR1 SGHNT and CDR2 YENEEA. V gave up 3 bases and J gave up 10 bases, with 10 bases separating them. The CDR3 contains 12 residues. TCRdb recomputed calls from the RT-PCR reads with MiXCR, one row per CDR3 protein. The sample has almost 250,000 distinct CDR3 sequences; 9% to 15% are singletons. The sequenced sample was non-naive T cells sorted from PBMCs, obtained less than 15 days before vaccination. The clonotype comes from a man aged 50 to 59 who received an inactivated influenza vaccine. J is TRBJ2-1 and V is TRBV11-3; D perhaps matches TRBD1 (5 bases). Written as DNA, the CDR3 is TGTGCCAGCAGCTTCGGCTACAGGGAGCAGTTCTTC. This sequence encodes CASSFGYREQFF.